This T cell receptor (beta chain) stems from a study of shared clonotypes between healthy human individuals. Per the original methods: Junction-only immunoSEQ data arrived without quality scores, meaning filtering differed. Clones were read by immunoSEQ multiplex PCR, and TCRdb kept only the in-frame ones, dropping some. Clonal size and the V and J genes are those of that table, whereas D and trimming came from the DNA. The profile covers about 1.5 million clones, with around 95% appearing a single time and roughly 1.1% taken by the ten largest. From germline, CDR1 is SGHRS and CDR2 YFSETQ. The germline V and J ends were trimmed by 0 bases and 0 bases, with 13 bases remaining between them. The length of the CDR3 is 18 residues.

Sequenced material: naive CD4+ T cells sorted from blood. The subset: CD45RA+ positively selected. This receptor was identified in a man aged 30 to 39 in good health. The chain combines TRBV5-1 with TRBJ2-6; D uncertain. CDR3 in amino acids: CASSLDGQYDSGANVLTF. The CDR3 region has the DNA TGCGCCAGCAGCTTGGATGGGCAGTACGACTCTGGGGCCAACGTCCTGACTTTC.